This is a list of T cell receptor beta chains from one sample in a study of T cells and Merkel cell carcinoma outcomes. The repertoire was sequenced with immunoSEQ multiplex PCR; TCRdb's copy has only in-frame clones and lacks some. In the table there are 2,500 to 3,500 clones, approximately 95% of which are singletons. Material: tumor tissue from Merkel cell carcinoma. All receptors come from a human donor with Merkel cell carcinoma. The CDR3 runs from the conserved cysteine through the conserved F or W. A D gene is named only where the DNA matches it firmly. Clone size is shown for a subset of rows, as once, few, many or a class of expanded clone.

- | TRBJ1-2 | - | TRBV11-2 | TGTGCCAGCAGCCCGCGGACTGCTTATGGCTACACCTTC | CASSPRTAYGYTF
- | TRBJ1-4 | - | TRBV7-9 | TGTGCCAGCAGCAGGGGAGAGGGCCAAGAAAAACTGTTTTTT | CASSRGEGQEKLFF
- | TRBJ2-2 | - | TRBV4-2 | TGTGCCAGCAGCCAACCCCGGGTGAGCACCGGGGAGCTGTTTTTT | CASSQPRVSTGELFF
TRBD1 | TRBJ1-1 | - | TRBV27 | TGTGCCAGCAGCCCCGTGACAGGGGTGGCTTTCTTT | CASSPVTGVAFF
TRBD2 | TRBJ2-1 | - | TRBV6-5 | TGTGCCAGCAGTACGGGCGATAGCGGGCTCAATGAGCAGTTCTTC | CASSTGDSGLNEQFF
TRBD2 | TRBJ2-7 | - | TRBV11-2 | TGTGCCAGCAGCCCACTGGGGGGGGGATCGTACTACGAGCAGTATTTC | CASSPLGGGSYYEQYF
TRBD1 | TRBJ1-6 | - | TRBV5-6 | TGTGCCAGCAGCGGAGGGACAGGATTTTCACCCCTCCACTTT | CASSGGTGFSPLHF
- | TRBJ2-4 | - | TRBV5-1 | TGCGCCAGCAGGAAAGGGGCAGGGAGGAACATTCAGTACTTC | CASRKGAGRNIQYF
- | TRBJ2-7 | - | TRBV6-6 | TGTGCCAGCGTCGGGAACACCTACGAGCAGTACTTC | CASVGNTYEQYF
- | TRBJ2-1 | - | TRBV11-2 | TGTGCCAGCAGCTTGTCAGGGGCGGCCCTTGGCGGTGAGCAGTTCTTC | CASSLSGAALGGEQFF
TRBD1 | TRBJ1-2 | - | TRBV4-1 | TGCGCCAGCACCGAAGGGGACAGGCCCTATGGCTACACCTTC | CASTEGDRPYGYTF
TRBD1 | TRBJ1-2 | - | TRBV4-1 | TGCGCCAGCAGCCCCCGGGACAGTGCCTATGGCTACACCTTC | CASSPRDSAYGYTF
- | TRBJ2-2 | - | TRBV6-6 | TGTGCCAGCAAGGGAGACGCGAACACCGGGGAGCTGTTTTTT | CASKGDANTGELFF
- | TRBJ1-1 | - | TRBV18 | TGTGCCAGCTCAACAGACGGCACTGAAGCTTGCTTT | CASSTDGTEACF
- | TRBJ2-3 | - | TRBV13 | TGTGCCAGCAGCTTAAATGTAGGGGATACGCAGTATTTT | CASSLNVGDTQYF
TRBD1 | TRBJ1-4 | - | TRBV19 | TGTGTCAGTAGTATAGGGGGCGAAAAACTGTTTTTT | CVSSIGGEKLFF
TRBD2 | TRBJ2-5 | - | TRBV5-1 | TGCGCCAGCAGCTTGTCTAGCGGGAGGCGGGTAGGAGAGACCCAGTACTTC | CASSLSSGRRVGETQYF
- | TRBJ1-2 | - | TRBV5-4 | TGTGCCAGCAGTCGGGCCGGGGGCGCGAGGTACACCTTC | CASSRAGGARYTF
TRBD1 | TRBJ1-4 | once | TRBV4-3 | TGCGCCAGCAGCCAAGATCCCCAGGGGGCGATAGTGGAAAAACTGTTTTTT | CASSQDPQGAIVEKLFF
- | TRBJ1-5 | - | TRBV7-2 | TGTGCCAGCAGCCCAGGCAAAAATCAGCCCCAGCATTTT | CASSPGKNQPQHF
TRBD2 | TRBJ2-3 | - | TRBV6-4 | TGTGCCAGCAGTGTTGGCGGGAGTTTTGATACGCAGTATTTT | CASSVGGSFDTQYF
- | TRBJ2-2 | - | TRBV9 | TGTGCCAGCAGCCGGGACATCCACACCGGGGAGCTGTTTTTT | CASSRDIHTGELFF
- | TRBJ1-4 | - | TRBV28 | TGTGCCAGCAGTTTATATGAAAAACTGTTTTTT | CASSLYEKLFF
- | TRBJ1-1 | - | TRBV5-1 | TGCGCCAGCAGCTTGACAGTTTTTAACACTGAAGCTTTCTTT | CASSLTVFNTEAFF
TRBD1 | TRBJ2-7 | - | TRBV28 | TGTGCCAGCAGTCCCCTGGGACAGGCGCCCTACGAGCAGTACTTC | CASSPLGQAPYEQYF
TRBD2 | TRBJ2-3 | - | TRBV2 | TGTGCCAGCATAGCCCTTGGCGGGAGAACAGATACGCAGTATTTT | CASIALGGRTDTQYF
TRBD1 | TRBJ1-2 | - | TRBV6-5 | TGTGCCAGCAGTTCAGGGGGTGGTGGCTACACCTTC | CASSSGGGGYTF
- | TRBJ2-3 | - | TRBV18 | TGTGCCAGCTCACCACCGTTTGGAGTCGGCCCCTCAGATACGCAGTATTTT | CASSPPFGVGPSDTQYF
TRBD2 | TRBJ2-2 | - | TRBV25-1 | TGTGCCAGCAGTGATGGGGCGGGGGGGCGTACCGGGGAGCTGTTTTTT | CASSDGAGGRTGELFF
- | TRBJ2-7 | - | TRBV7-3 | TGTGCCAGCAGCTTAAGGTTCGAGCAGTACTTC | CASSLRFEQYF
TRBD2 | TRBJ2-1 | - | TRBV18 | TGTGCCAGCTCACCACCTGGACTAGCGGGAGTCTACAATGAGCAGTTCTTC | CASSPPGLAGVYNEQFF
TRBD2 | TRBJ2-1 | - | TRBV7-8 | TGTGCCAGCAGCCGACCCGCGGGAGGTGGCGGTGAGCAGTTCTTC | CASSRPAGGGGEQFF
- | TRBJ2-5 | - | TRBV2 | TGTGCCAGCAGTGAGACCTGGGAGACCCAGTACTTC | CASSETWETQYF
TRBD2 | TRBJ2-5 | - | TRBV30 | TGTGCCTGGAGTGTACTGATTTTTGGTAGCGGGATACGCGAGACCCAGTACTTC | CAWSVLIFGSGIRETQYF
- | TRBJ2-3 | - | TRBV18 | TGTGCCAGCTCACCTTCAGCGAACACAGATACGCAGTATTTT | CASSPSANTDTQYF
TRBD1 | TRBJ2-7 | - | TRBV6-5 | TGTGCCAGCAGTCCAGGACAGGGGAACTACGAGCAGTACTTC | CASSPGQGNYEQYF
TRBD1 | TRBJ1-2 | - | TRBV19 | TGTGCCAGTAGTATCGCGGGACAGGGTTTTGGCTACACCTTC | CASSIAGQGFGYTF
- | TRBJ2-5 | once | TRBV9 | TGTGCCAGCAGCGTAGCAGGGGGAGGGGAGACCCAGTACTTC | CASSVAGGGETQYF
- | TRBJ1-4 | - | TRBV7-9 | TGTGCCAGCAGCTCCCGGGAGGATCGGGAAAAACTGTTTTTT | CASSSREDREKLFF
TRBD1 | TRBJ1-3 | - | TRBV7-3 | TGTGCCAGCAGCCCGACAGGGGGTTTAATTGGAAACACCATATATTTT | CASSPTGGLIGNTIYF
- | TRBJ1-5 | - | TRBV6-1 | TGTGCCAGCAGTGAACTGGGGCGGCCCCAGCATTTT | CASSELGRPQHF
TRBD1 | TRBJ1-2 | - | TRBV2 | TGTGCCAGCAGTGTTGGGACAGCACGGGCTGGCTACACCTTC | CASSVGTARAGYTF
TRBD2 | TRBJ2-3 | - | TRBV7-9 | TGTGCCAGCAGCCCGGGACTAGCTATGCCCCATACGCAGTATTTT | CASSPGLAMPHTQYF
- | TRBJ1-6 | - | TRBV6-1 | TGTGTCAGCAGAGAAGAGAGCTCCTATAATTCACCCCTCCACTTT | CVSREESSYNSPLHF
- | TRBJ2-3 | - | TRBV4-1 | TGCGCCAGCAGCCAAGGGGGGGATCGCACAGATACGCAGTATTTT | CASSQGGDRTDTQYF
- | TRBJ2-2 | - | TRBV7-9 | TGTGCCAGCAGCTTCGGTCTAGCTCGGACCGGGGAGCTGTTTTTT | CASSFGLARTGELFF
- | TRBJ2-7 | - | TRBV7-2 | TGTGCCAGCAGCCGGACCTCGCCGGGCGAGCAGTACTTC | CASSRTSPGEQYF
TRBD2 | TRBJ2-3 | - | TRBV11-2 | TGTGCCAGCAGCTTCCAGACTAGCGAGGGGCGAGATACGCAGTATTTT | CASSFQTSEGRDTQYF
- | TRBJ2-5 | - | TRBV9 | TGTGCCAGCAGCGTAGCAGGGGTGGAAGGACAAGAGACCCAGTACTTC | CASSVAGVEGQETQYF